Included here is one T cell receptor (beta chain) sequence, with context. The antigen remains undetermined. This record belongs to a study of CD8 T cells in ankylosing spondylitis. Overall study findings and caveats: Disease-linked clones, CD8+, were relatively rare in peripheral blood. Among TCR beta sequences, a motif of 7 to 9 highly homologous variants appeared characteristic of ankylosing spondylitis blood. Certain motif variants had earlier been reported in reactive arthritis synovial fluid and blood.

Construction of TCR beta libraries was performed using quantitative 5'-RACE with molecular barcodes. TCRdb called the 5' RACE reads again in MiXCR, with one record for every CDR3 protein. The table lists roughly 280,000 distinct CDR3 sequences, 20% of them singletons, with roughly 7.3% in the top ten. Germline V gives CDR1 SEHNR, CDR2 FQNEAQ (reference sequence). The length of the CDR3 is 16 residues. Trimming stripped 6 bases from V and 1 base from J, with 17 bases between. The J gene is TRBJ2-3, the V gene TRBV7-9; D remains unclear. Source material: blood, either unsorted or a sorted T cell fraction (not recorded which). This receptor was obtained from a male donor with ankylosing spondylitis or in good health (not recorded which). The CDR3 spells CASSSEAGQRTDTQYF. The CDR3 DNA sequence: TGTGCCAGCAGTTCTGAAGCCGGCCAGCGCACAGATACGCAGTATTTT.